This TCR beta chain stems from a study of T cell responses to AZD1222 COVID-19 vaccine. Whether given at about 4 or about 12 weeks, second doses were pooled. Data came from immunoSEQ multiplex PCR; TCRdb stores just in-frame clones and leaves some out. Among about 150,000 clones, 91% were seen once, and the ten largest hold roughly 1.3%. Per germline, CDR1 MNHEY and CDR2 SVGAGI. CDR3 length: 13 residues. V shed 5 bases, J shed 7 bases, and the junction held 6 bases outside the gene matches. Sequences were derived from peripheral blood, sampled 28 days after the second AZD1222 dose. This rearrangement joins TRBV6-5 to TRBJ1-2; 8 bases map to TRBD1. The receptor comes from an adult who received the AZD1222 COVID-19 vaccine. As DNA, the CDR3 is TGTGCCAGCAGTCCGACAGGGGATATTGGCTACACCTTC. Translating it yields CASSPTGDIGYTF.